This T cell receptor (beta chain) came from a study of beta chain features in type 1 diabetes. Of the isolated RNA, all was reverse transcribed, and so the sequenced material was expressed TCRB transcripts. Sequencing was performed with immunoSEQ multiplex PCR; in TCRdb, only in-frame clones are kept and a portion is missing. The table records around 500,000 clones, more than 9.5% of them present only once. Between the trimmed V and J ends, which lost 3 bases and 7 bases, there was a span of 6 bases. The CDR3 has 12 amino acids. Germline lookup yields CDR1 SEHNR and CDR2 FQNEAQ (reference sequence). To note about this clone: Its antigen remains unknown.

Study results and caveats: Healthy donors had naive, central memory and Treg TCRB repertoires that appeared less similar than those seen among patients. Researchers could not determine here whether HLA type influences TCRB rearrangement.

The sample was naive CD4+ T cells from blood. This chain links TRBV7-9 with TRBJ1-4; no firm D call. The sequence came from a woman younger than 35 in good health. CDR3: CASSFGGEKLFF. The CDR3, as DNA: TGTGCCAGCAGCTTCGGAGGTGAAAAACTGTTTTTT.